The 5 T cell receptor beta chains listed next were all sequenced from one sample in a study of T cells in Graves' hyperthyroidism and ophthalmopathy. RNA transcripts provided the source from which TCR beta CDR3 regions were amplified. TCR CDR3 regions were first amplified by RT-PCR with HTBI primers. TCRdb ran MiXCR on the multiplex PCR reads and lists one entry per CDR3 protein. Of a few hundred thousand distinct CDR3 sequences detected, about 13% appear once; the ten largest clones hold about 4.9%. The sequencing sample was made of blood. The receptors here all came from a young woman with Graves' hyperthyroidism.

This clonotype appeared a few times. This chain connects TRBV7-9 to TRBJ2-2, with TRBD2 matching 10 bases. Germline V lookup: CDR1 SEHNR, CDR2 FQNEAQ (reference sequence). The J segment lost 0 bases and the V segment lost 4 bases, leaving 2 bases of the junction unmatched. This CDR3 region has 16 residues. Written as DNA, the CDR3 is TGTGCCAGCAGCTCCCTAGCGGGAGCGAACACCGGGGAGCTGTTTTTT. This codes for CASSSLAGANTGELFF. The variable domain in full, completed from reference TRBV7-9 and TRBJ2-2, reads DTGVSQNPRHKITKRGQNVTFRCDPISEHNRLYWYRQTLGQGPEFLTYFQNEAQLEKSRLLSDRFSAERPKGSFSTLEIQRTEQGDSAMYLCASSSLAGANTGELFFGEGSRLTVL.

V gene TRBV19 combines with J gene TRBJ1-1; weak D call: TRBD1 (5 bases). V lost 5 bases and J lost 0, with 13 bases in between. Germline loops: CDR1 LNHDA, CDR2 SQIVND (reference sequence). CDR3 length: 15 amino acids. DNA for the CDR3: TGTGCCAGTAGTCGCAGGGACGGATTGAACACTGAAGCTTTCTTT. Translating it yields CASSRRDGLNTEAFF.

This clonotype was counted only a few times. The genes are TRBV5-1 and TRBJ2-1; D possibly corresponds to TRBD2 (5 bases). The germline V and J ends were trimmed by 0 bases and 3 bases, with 13 bases remaining between them. Germline V gives CDR1 SGHRS, CDR2 YFSETQ. The CDR3 has 16 amino acids. CDR3 in DNA: TGCGCCAGCAGCTTGGCCGGGGTTCTCATCTACAATGAGCAGTTCTTC. It is translated as CASSLAGVLIYNEQFF.

This clonotype was seen a handful of times. The chain joins TRBV4-1 to TRBJ2-6; 8 bases map to TRBD1. This CDR3 is 18 amino acids long. Germline V gives CDR1 MGHRA, CDR2 YSYEKL. Trimming at V came to 0 bases and at J to 5 bases, leaving 9 bases not matched to a gene. For the CDR3, the DNA is TGCGCCAGCAGCCAAGATGTCGAGGACAGGGCGCGGGCCAACGTCCTGACTTTC. It is translated as CASSQDVEDRARANVLTF.

The table lists this clonotype with many counts. The V call is TRBV6-1, the J call TRBJ2-7, with 7 nucleotides matching TRBD1. Trimming cost V 6 bases and J 4 bases; bases outside gene matches: 6. The CDR3 covers 13 residues. CDR1 is MNHNS, CDR2 SASEGT, per germline. CDR3 in amino acids: CASSQDRSYEQYF. In DNA, the CDR3 is TGTGCCAGCAGCCAGGACAGGTCGTACGAGCAGTACTTC.